This T cell receptor (beta chain) was recorded in a study of cytomegalovirus exposure and HLA in healthy donors. With 6 bases removed from V and 8 bases from J, the gap between germline ends came to 16 bases. Germline V gene sequence: CDR1 MNHNY, CDR2 SVGAGI (reference sequence). The CDR3 length is 13 residues. 60 Vbeta and 13 Jbeta primers were used in PCR. This table comes from immunoSEQ multiplex PCR, and its TCRdb copy is limited to in-frame clones, with some not included. The sample yields around 150,000 clones, about three quarters seen once. The specimen sequenced was PBMCs. The sequence was obtained from a man aged 18-30 years in good health and CMV-seronegative. The rearrangement links TRBV6-6 to TRBJ1-2; perhaps TRBD1 as D (6 bases). The CDR3 sequence is CASSLQGSVGYTF. In nucleotides, the CDR3 is TGTGCCAGCAGCCTACAGGGTTCGGTCGGCTACACCTTC.